This TCR beta chain was recorded in a study of blood T cell repertoires in COVID-19. On the study more broadly: The United States, Italy and Spain provided the acute and convalescent COVID-19 samples. The cDNA or gDNA used as material had been derived from T cells, B-cell-depleted T cells, or PBMCs.

The CDR3 extends over 15 amino acids. V lost 4 bases to trimming and J lost 6 bases; unmatched junction nucleotides: 5. Germline CDR1 reads SNHLY; CDR2 reads FYNNEI. The protocol was immunoSEQ multiplex PCR, while the TCRdb copy is restricted to in-frame clones and leaves out a portion. This table has around 140,000 clones, around 87% appearing once. Material for sequencing was peripheral blood. The TCR was taken from a woman aged 50 to 60 with active or convalescent COVID-19. The chain is built from TRBV2 and TRBJ1-4; 10 bases align to TRBD1. CDR3 sequence (DNA): TGTGCCAGCAGTGGGTCCGGGACAGGGGATGAAAAACTGTTTTTT. Its translation is CASSGSGTGDEKLFF.